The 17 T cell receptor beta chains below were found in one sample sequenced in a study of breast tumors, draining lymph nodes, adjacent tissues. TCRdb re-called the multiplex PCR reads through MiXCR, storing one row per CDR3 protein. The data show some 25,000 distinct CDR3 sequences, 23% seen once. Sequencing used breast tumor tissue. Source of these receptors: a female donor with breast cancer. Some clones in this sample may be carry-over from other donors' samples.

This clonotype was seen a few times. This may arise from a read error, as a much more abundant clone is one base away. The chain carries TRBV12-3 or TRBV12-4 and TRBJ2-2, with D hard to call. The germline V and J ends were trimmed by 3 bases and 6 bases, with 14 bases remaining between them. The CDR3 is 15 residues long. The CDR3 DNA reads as TGTGCCAGCAGTTTGAGCAGCACCAACGCCGGGGAGCTGTTTTTT. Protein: CASSLSSTNAGELFF.

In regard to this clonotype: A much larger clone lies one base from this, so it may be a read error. CDR3 bases: TGCGCCAGCAGCCGAGAGTTCGGGAGGACTACCGGGGAGCTGTTTTTT. Amino acid sequence: CASSREFGRTTGELFF. The chain combines TRBV4-1 with TRBJ2-2, with 7 bases lining up with TRBD2. The CDR3 runs to 16 residues. Germline values: CDR1 MGHRA, CDR2 YSYEKL. J gave up 5 bases and V 4 bases, and 10 bases lay outside the gene matches.

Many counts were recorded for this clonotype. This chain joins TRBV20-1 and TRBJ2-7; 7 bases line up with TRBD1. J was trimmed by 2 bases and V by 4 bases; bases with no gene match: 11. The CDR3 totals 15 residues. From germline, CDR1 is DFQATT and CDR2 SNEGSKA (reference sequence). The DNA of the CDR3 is TGCAGTGCTACCCACTGGGGGACAGCGGCCTACGAGCAGTACTTC. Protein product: CSATHWGTAAYEQYF.

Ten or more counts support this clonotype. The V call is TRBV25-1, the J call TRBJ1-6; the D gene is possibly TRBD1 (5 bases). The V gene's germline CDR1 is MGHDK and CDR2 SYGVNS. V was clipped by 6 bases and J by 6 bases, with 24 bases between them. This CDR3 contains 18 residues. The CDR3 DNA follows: TGTGCCAGCAGGTCGTCGGGGCCAGGTATTGAGATTAATTCACCCCTCCACTTT. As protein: CASRSSGPGIEINSPLHF.

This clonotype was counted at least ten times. CDR3 nucleotides: TGTGCCAGCAGCGTAGACCCTGTTTCGTACGAGCAGTACTTC. Translating it yields CASSVDPVSYEQYF. The chain is built from TRBV9 and TRBJ2-7; D gene unclear. Germline V CDR1 and CDR2: SGDLS, YYNGEE. The CDR3 totals 14 residues. V was cut by 0 bases and J by 4 bases, with 11 bases left in between.

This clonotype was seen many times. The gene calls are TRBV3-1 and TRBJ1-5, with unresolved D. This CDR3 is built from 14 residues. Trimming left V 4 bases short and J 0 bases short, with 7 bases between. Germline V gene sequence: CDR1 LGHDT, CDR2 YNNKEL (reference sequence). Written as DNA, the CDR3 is TGTGCCAGCAGCCCTGCTTATAGCAATCAGCCCCAGCATTTT. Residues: CASSPAYSNQPQHF. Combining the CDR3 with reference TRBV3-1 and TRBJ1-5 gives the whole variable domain DTAVSQTPKYLVTQMGNDKSIKCEQNLGHDTMYWYKQDSKKFLKIMFSYNNKELIINETVPNRFSPKSPDKAHLNLHINSLELGDSAVYFCASSPAYSNQPQHFGDGTRLSIL.

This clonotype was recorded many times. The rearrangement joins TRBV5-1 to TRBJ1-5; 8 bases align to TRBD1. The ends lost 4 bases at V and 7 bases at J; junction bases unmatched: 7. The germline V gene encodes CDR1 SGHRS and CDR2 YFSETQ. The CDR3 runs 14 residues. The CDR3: CASSLDRGDQPQHF. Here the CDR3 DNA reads TGCGCCAGCAGCCTTGACAGGGGTGACCAGCCCCAGCATTTT.

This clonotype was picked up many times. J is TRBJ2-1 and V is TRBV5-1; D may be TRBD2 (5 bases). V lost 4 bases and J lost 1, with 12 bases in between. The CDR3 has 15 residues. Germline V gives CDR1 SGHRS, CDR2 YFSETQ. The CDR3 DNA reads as TGCGCCAGCAGCCCCCAGGACTCATCCTACAATGAGCAGTTCTTC. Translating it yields CASSPQDSSYNEQFF.

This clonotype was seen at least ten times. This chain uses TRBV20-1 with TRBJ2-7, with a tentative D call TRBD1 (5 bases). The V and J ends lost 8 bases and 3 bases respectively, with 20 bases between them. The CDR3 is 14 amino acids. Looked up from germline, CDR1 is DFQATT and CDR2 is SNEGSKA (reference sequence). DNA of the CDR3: TGCAGTCCCACAAAGGGGCCTCCCCTCTACGAGCAGTACTTC. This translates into CSPTKGPPLYEQYF.

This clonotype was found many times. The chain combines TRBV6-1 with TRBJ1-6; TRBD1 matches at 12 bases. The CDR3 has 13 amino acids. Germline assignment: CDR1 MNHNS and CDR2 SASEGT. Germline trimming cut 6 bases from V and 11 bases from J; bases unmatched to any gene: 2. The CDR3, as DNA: TGTGCCAGCAGCGGGACAGGGGGCCCACCCCTCCACTTT. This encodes CASSGTGGPPLHF.

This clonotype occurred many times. The CDR3: CSAGSSGVNEQFF. The CDR3 region has the DNA TGCAGTGCTGGATCTAGCGGGGTCAATGAGCAGTTCTTC. The chain combines TRBV20-1 with TRBJ2-1, with 9 bases fitting TRBD2. This CDR3 has 13 residues. Germline CDR1 DFQATT, CDR2 SNEGSKA (reference sequence). J gave up 6 bases and V 5 bases, and 5 bases lay outside the gene matches.

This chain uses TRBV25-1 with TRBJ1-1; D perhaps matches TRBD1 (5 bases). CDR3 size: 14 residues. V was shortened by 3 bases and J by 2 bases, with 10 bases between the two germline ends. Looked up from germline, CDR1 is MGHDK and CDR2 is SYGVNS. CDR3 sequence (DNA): TGTGCCAGCAGTGATTGGGGCGGCAACACTGAAGCTTTCTTT. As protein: CASSDWGGNTEAFF.

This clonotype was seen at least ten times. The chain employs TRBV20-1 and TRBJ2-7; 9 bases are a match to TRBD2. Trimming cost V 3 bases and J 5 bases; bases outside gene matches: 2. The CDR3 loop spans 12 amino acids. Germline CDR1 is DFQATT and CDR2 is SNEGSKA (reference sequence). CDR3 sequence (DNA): TGCAGTGCTAGCCGGACTAGCGACGAGCAGTACTTC. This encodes CSASRTSDEQYF.

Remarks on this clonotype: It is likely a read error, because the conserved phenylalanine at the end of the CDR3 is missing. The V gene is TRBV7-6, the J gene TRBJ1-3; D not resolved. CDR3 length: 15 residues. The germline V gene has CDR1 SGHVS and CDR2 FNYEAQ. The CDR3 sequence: CASSLVPGTGNAIYL. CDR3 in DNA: TGTGCCAGCAGCTTAGTCCCCGGTACTGGAAACGCCATATATCTT.

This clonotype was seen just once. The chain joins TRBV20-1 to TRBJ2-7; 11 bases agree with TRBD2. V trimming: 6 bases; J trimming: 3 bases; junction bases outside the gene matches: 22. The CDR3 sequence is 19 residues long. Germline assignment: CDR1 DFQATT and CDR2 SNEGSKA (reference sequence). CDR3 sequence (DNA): TGCAGTGCGGAGGGGATCTTAGCGGGAGGGGGGACAGAACACTACGAGCAGTACTTC. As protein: CSAEGILAGGGTEHYEQYF.

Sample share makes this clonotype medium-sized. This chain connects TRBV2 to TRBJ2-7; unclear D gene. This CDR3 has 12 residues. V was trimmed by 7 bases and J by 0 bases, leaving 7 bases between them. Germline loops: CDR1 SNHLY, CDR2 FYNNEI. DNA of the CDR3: TGTGCCAGCACTCGGGTCTCCTACGAGCAGTACTTC. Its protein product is CASTRVSYEQYF.

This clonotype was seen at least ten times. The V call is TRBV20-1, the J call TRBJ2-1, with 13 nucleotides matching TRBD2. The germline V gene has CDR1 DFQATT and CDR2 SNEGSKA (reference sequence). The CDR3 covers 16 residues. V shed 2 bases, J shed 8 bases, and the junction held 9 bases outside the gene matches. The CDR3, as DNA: TGCAGTGCTAGACGAGGACTAGCGGGAGATCGGGATGAGCAGTTCTTC. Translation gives CSARRGLAGDRDEQFF.